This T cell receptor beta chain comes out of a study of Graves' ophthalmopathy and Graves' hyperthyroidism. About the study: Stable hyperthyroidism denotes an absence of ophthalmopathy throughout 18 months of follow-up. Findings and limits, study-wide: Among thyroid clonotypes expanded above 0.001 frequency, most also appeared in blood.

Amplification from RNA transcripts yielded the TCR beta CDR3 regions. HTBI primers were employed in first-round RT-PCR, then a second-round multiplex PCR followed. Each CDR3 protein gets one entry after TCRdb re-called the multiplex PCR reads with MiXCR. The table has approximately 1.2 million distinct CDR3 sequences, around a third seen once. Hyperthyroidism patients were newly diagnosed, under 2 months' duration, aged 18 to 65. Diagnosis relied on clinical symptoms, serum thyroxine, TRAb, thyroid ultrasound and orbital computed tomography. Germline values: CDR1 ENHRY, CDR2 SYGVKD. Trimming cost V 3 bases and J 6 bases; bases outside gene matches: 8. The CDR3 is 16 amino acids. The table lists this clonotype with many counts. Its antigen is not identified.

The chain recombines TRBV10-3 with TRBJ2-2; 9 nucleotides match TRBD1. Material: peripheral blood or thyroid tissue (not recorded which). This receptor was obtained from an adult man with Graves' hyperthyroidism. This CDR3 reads CAISDPGTGSPGELFF. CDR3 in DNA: TGTGCCATCAGTGATCCCGGGACAGGGTCCCCCGGGGAGCTGTTTTTT.